One and the same sample provided the 23 T cell receptor beta chains below, sequenced in a study of blood T cell repertoires in COVID-19. Data came from immunoSEQ multiplex PCR; TCRdb stores just in-frame clones and leaves some out. The repertoire holds 150,000 to 200,000 clones, with under 95% as singletons. Sequencing was performed on peripheral blood. These receptors originate from a man in his 60s with active or convalescent COVID-19.

This clone is labeled medium-sized. V gene TRBV6-6 combines with J gene TRBJ1-1; D call uncertain. The CDR3 sequence is 13 residues long. V was shortened by 4 bases and J by 4 bases, with 10 bases between the two germline ends. Germline V gene sequence: CDR1 MNHNY, CDR2 SVGAGI (reference sequence). The CDR3 sequence is CASSSRESTEAFF. CDR3 sequence (DNA): TGTGCCAGCAGTTCCCGGGAGTCCACTGAAGCTTTCTTT.

The chain carries TRBV2 and TRBJ1-2; 10 bases line up with TRBD1. The CDR3 is 12 residues long. Germline trimming cut 7 bases from V and 7 bases from J; bases unmatched to any gene: 3. The germline V gene encodes CDR1 SNHLY and CDR2 FYNNEI. The CDR3 loop reads CASKTGGFGYTF. The CDR3 DNA reads TGTGCCAGCAAGACAGGGGGCTTTGGCTACACCTTC.

The chain recombines TRBV2 with TRBJ1-1, with D maybe TRBD1 (5 bases). This CDR3 comprises 16 residues. Germline CDR1 is SNHLY and CDR2 is FYNNEI. Trimming removed 2 bases from V and 3 bases from J, with 16 bases in between. The CDR3 loop is CASSESGGIGDTEAFF. The CDR3, as DNA: TGTGCCAGCAGTGAATCGGGGGGGATCGGGGACACTGAAGCTTTCTTT.

The V gene is TRBV3-1 (or the pseudogene TRBV3-2), the J gene TRBJ1-1; TRBD1 is a possible D gene (5 bases). V lost 4 bases and J lost 2, with 17 bases in between. This CDR3 spans 16 amino acids. CDR1 and CDR2 from the germline V gene are LGHDT and YNNKEL (reference sequence). The CDR3 DNA sequence: TGTGCCAGCAGCCCCCGAGCGTTAGACAGTAACACTGAAGCTTTCTTT. Protein sequence: CASSPRALDSNTEAFF.

The V call is TRBV5-1, the J call TRBJ2-5; 15 nucleotides line up with TRBD2. This CDR3 is built from 17 residues. Germline assignment: CDR1 SGHRS and CDR2 YFSETQ. The ends lost 3 bases at V and 5 bases at J; junction bases unmatched: 8. The CDR3 sequence: CASSSPGLAGGLETQYF. In nucleotides, the CDR3 is TGCGCCAGCAGCTCCCCGGGACTAGCGGGGGGCCTGGAGACCCAGTACTTC.

The chain links TRBV6-5 to TRBJ1-5, with 7 bases that match TRBD1. The germline gives CDR1 MNHEY, CDR2 SVGAGI. The junction had 4 bases not matched to a gene; V was cut back by 6 bases and J by 2 bases. The CDR3 totals 14 residues. The CDR3 here is CASRDRVGNQPQHF. The CDR3 nucleotides read TGTGCCAGCAGAGACAGGGTTGGCAATCAGCCCCAGCATTTT.

V gene TRBV4-2 combines with J gene TRBJ1-2, with 10 bases matching TRBD1. The CDR3 runs to 15 residues. V lost 2 bases and J lost 6; bases outside the gene matches: 6. Germline CDR1 LGHNA, CDR2 YNFKEQ. DNA for the CDR3: TGTGCCAGCAGCCAACCGGGACAGGGGCTAAATGGCTACACCTTC. Protein: CASSQPGQGLNGYTF.

This CDR3 is CASSTLSGTTLSTDTQYF. CDR3 sequence (DNA): TGTGCCAGCAGCACCCTATCCGGGACTACCCTTAGCACAGATACGCAGTATTTT. V is TRBV3-1 (or the pseudogene TRBV3-2) and J is TRBJ2-3; 7 positions match TRBD2. The CDR3 extends over 18 amino acids. Unmatched junction bases numbered 14, after V lost 5 bases and J lost 0 bases. In germline, CDR1 is LGHDT, CDR2 YNNKEL (reference sequence).

V gene TRBV7-2 combines with J gene TRBJ1-2, with 7 bases identical to TRBD1. After removal of 1 base from V and 4 bases from J, the junction contained 3 bases not matched to a gene. This CDR3 region has 14 residues. Germline lookup yields CDR1 SGHTA and CDR2 FQGNSA. The CDR3 nucleotides are TGTGCCAGCAGCTTAGGGGGACAGTCCTATGGCTACACCTTC. Translation gives CASSLGGQSYGYTF.

The V and J genes are TRBV7-6 and TRBJ2-1, with 7 bases aligning to TRBD1. This CDR3 contains 15 residues. Unmatched junction bases numbered 9, after V lost 6 bases and J lost 4 bases. The V gene's germline CDR1 is SGHVS and CDR2 FNYEAQ. CDR3: CASSSVGGTYNEQFF. CDR3 nucleotide sequence: TGTGCCAGCAGTTCCGTAGGGGGCACGTACAATGAGCAGTTCTTC.

This clone was detected once. The chain joins TRBV7-2 to TRBJ1-4; possibly TRBD1 for D (5 bases). V was pared by 0 bases and J by 8 bases, with 10 bases between. The germline V gene has CDR1 SGHTA and CDR2 FQGNSA. The CDR3 spans 14 residues. The CDR3 DNA sequence: TGTGCCAGCAGCTTAGCCGGGGGAGGGGAAAAACTGTTTTTT. The encoded protein is CASSLAGGGEKLFF.

CDR3 sequence reads: CATSDPSATPDFYNEQFF. Written as DNA, the CDR3 is TGTGCCACCAGTGACCCTTCCGCTACGCCAGACTTTTACAATGAGCAGTTCTTC. V and J are TRBV24-1 and TRBJ2-1; the D is unclear. V lost 4 bases and J 4 bases, leaving 22 bases between the germline ends. The CDR3 runs 18 residues. CDR1 and CDR2 from the germline V gene are KGHDR and SFDVKD.

This chain links TRBV2 with TRBJ2-5, with TRBD1 identical over 9 bases. Germline V gene data show CDR1 as SNHLY and CDR2 as FYNNEI. The CDR3 has 18 amino acids. After removal of 1 base from V and 1 base from J, the junction contained 10 bases not matched to a gene. Here the CDR3 DNA reads TGTGCCAGCAGTGAAGTTACCGGGACAGGGAGCGGCCAAGAGACCCAGTACTTC. Its protein product is CASSEVTGTGSGQETQYF.

The DNA of the CDR3 is TGCGCCAGCAGCTCGGACAGTCAGACTAATGAAAAACTGTTTTTT. It is translated as CASSSDSQTNEKLFF. The chain recombines TRBV5-1 with TRBJ1-4; D possibly corresponds to TRBD1 (6 bases). Between the trimmed V and J ends, which lost 3 bases and 2 bases, there was a span of 11 bases. The CDR3 is made up of 15 amino acids. CDR1 and CDR2 (germline): SGHRS, YFSETQ. Based on the CDR3 plus reference TRBV5-1 and TRBJ1-4, the full variable domain is KAGVTQTPRYLIKTRGQQVTLSCSPISGHRSVSWYQQTPGQGLQFLFEYFSETQRNKGNFPGRFSGRQFSNSRSEMNVSTLELGDSALYLCASSSDSQTNEKLFFGSGTQLSVL.

In its sample, this clone was seen once. The chain is built from TRBV6-6 and TRBJ2-3, with 10 bases that match TRBD2. Germline CDR1 reads MNHNY; CDR2 reads SVGAGI (reference sequence). V lost 2 bases to trimming and J lost 6 bases; unmatched junction nucleotides: 5. This CDR3 spans 15 amino acids. The CDR3 region has the DNA TGTGCCAGCAGTTACCCGACTAGCGGGCACGATACGCAGTATTTT. It yields the protein CASSYPTSGHDTQYF.

The chain carries TRBV27 and TRBJ1-1; a possible D gene is TRBD1 (6 bases). Trimming pared 7 bases from V and 2 bases from J, leaving 20 bases between. The CDR3 runs to 16 residues. The germline V gene encodes CDR1 MNHEY and CDR2 SMNVEV (reference sequence). CDR3 in DNA: TGTGCCAGCACCCCCACCCCAGACAGGAAAAACACTGAAGCTTTCTTT. As protein: CASTPTPDRKNTEAFF.

This chain uses TRBV9 with TRBJ2-5, with D unclear. The CDR3 length is 12 residues. V was shortened by 3 bases and J by 5 bases, with 8 bases between the two germline ends. Germline V lookup: CDR1 SGDLS, CDR2 YYNGEE. The CDR3 bases are TGTGCCAGCAGCGCAGTGCAGGAGACCCAGTACTTC. It specifies CASSAVQETQYF.

The chain carries TRBV29-1 and TRBJ1-6; D is perhaps TRBD1 (6 bases). The CDR3 covers 13 residues. Trimming took off 4 bases at V and 3 bases at J, with 7 bases between the two ends. Germline V gene data show CDR1 as SQVTM and CDR2 as ANQGSEA. The CDR3 loop is CSVGQDYNSPLHF. In nucleotides, the CDR3 is TGCAGCGTTGGACAGGACTATAATTCACCCCTCCACTTT. Filled out from reference TRBV29-1 and TRBJ1-6, the complete variable domain reads SAVISQKPSRDICQRGTSLTIQCQVDSQVTMMFWYRQQPGQSLTLIATANQGSEATYESGFVIDKFPISRPNLTFSTLTVSNMSPEDSSIYLCSVGQDYNSPLHFGNGTRLTVT.

The chain links TRBV9 to TRBJ1-4, with TRBD1 matching 7 bases. Germline V lookup: CDR1 SGDLS, CDR2 YYNGEE. J lost 6 bases, V lost 1 base, and 6 bases had no gene match. The CDR3 loop spans 15 amino acids. In DNA, the CDR3 is TGTGCCAGCAGCGTAACGACAGGGTTCGATGAAAAACTGTTTTTT. Translated, it gives CASSVTTGFDEKLFF. The whole variable domain, remainder taken from reference TRBV9 and TRBJ1-4, is DSGVTQTPKHLITATGQRVTLRCSPRSGDLSVYWYQQSLDQGLQFLIQYYNGEERAKGNILERFSAQQFPDLHSELNLSSLELGDSALYFCASSVTTGFDEKLFFGSGTQLSVL.

This clone was found once. V gene TRBV6-1 combines with J gene TRBJ1-3, with 9 bases matching TRBD1. V lost 0 bases, J lost 4 bases, and 1 base stayed unmatched. Germline V gene lookup returns CDR1 MNHNS and CDR2 SASEGT. This CDR3 is 15 amino acids long. The CDR3 DNA sequence: TGTGCCAGCAGTGAAGCGGGGACAGGGGGAAACACCATATATTTT. It is translated as CASSEAGTGGNTIYF.

This CDR3 is CASSIFSGADSPLHF. CDR3 DNA: TGTGCCAGTAGTATTTTTTCAGGGGCGGACTCACCCCTCCACTTT. The chain has TRBV19 and TRBJ1-6; a weak D match, TRBD1 (6 bases). Looked up from germline, CDR1 is LNHDA and CDR2 is SQIVND (reference sequence). V lost 3 bases, J lost 10 bases, and 16 bases lay in between. CDR3 length: 15 residues.

This chain uses TRBV5-1 with TRBJ1-1; tentative D call: TRBD1 (5 bases). Per germline, CDR1 SGHRS and CDR2 YFSETQ. The CDR3 is 16 amino acids. Trimming left V 1 base short and J 1 base short, with 14 bases between. The CDR3 reads CASSLNPGTSNTEAFF. Here the CDR3 DNA reads TGCGCCAGCAGCTTGAATCCCGGGACTTCGAACACTGAAGCTTTCTTT.

This rearrangement joins TRBV28 to TRBJ2-1; 13 bases match TRBD2. This CDR3 is built from 15 residues. The germline V gene encodes CDR1 MDHEN and CDR2 SYDVKM. J was trimmed by 9 bases and V by 3 bases; bases with no gene match: 5. In DNA, the CDR3 is TGTGCCAGCAGTTTTAGGACTAGCGGGAGTGCTGAGCAGTTCTTC. Amino acid sequence: CASSFRTSGSAEQFF.